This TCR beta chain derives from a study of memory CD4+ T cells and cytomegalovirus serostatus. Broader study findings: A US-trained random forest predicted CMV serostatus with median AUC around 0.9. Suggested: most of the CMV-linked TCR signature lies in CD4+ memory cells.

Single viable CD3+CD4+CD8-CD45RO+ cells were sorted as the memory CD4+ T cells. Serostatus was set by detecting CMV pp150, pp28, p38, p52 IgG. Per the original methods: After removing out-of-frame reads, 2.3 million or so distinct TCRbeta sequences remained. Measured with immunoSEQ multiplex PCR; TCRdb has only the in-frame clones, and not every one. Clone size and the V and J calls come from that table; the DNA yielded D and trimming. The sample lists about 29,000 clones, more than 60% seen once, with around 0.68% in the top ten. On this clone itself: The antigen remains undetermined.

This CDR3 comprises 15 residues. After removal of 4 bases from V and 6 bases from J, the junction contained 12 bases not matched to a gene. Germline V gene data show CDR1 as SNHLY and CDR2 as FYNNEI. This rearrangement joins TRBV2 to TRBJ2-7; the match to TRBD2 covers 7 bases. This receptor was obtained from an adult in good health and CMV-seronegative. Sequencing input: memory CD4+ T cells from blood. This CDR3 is CASSVYGGGRGEQYF. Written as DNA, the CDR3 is TGTGCCAGCAGTGTGTACGGCGGGGGACGGGGCGAGCAGTACTTC. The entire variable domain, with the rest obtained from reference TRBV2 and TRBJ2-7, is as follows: EPEVTQTPSHQVTQMGQEVILRCVPISNHLYFYWYRQILGQKVEFLVSFYNNEISEKSEIFDDQFSVERPDGSNFTLKIRSTKLEDSAMYFCASSVYGGGRGEQYFGPGTRLTVT.